This T cell receptor (beta chain) comes out of a study of PD-L1 blockade in urothelial cancer (dated by TCRdb to about 2017). With regard to the full study: Every patient began therapy in about 2014 and was given atezolizumab 1,200 mg intravenously every 3 weeks. About 90% of the roughly 29 patients were identified as males with urothelial cancer of bladder origin, and a prior smoking history was reported by 18 of 29 patients. Patients had an ECOG performance status of 0 or 1 and had received between 0 and 3 prior chemotherapy regimens. From tumor samples, the median yield was approximately 1,400 T cells and 1,086 unique TCRs, with median clonality of about 0.089 and T cell proportion of 0.097. The study was an exploratory multi-omic analysis of somatic, immune and clinical correlates of response to PD-L1 blockade with atezolizumab in urothelial cancer. Pretreatment tumor samples, along with matched peripheral blood collected serially before and after atezolizumab treatment, underwent TCR sequencing. Durable clinical benefit meant progression-free survival longer than 6 months, and TCR features were also tested against progression-free and overall survival. In the same patients, whole exome sequencing and RNA sequencing of pretreatment tumors were performed in addition to TCR sequencing. Durable clinical benefit was achieved by nine patients and was not achieved by 20 patients. Approximately 30 patients had pretreatment blood TCR-seq, some 24 had at least one posttreatment blood collection, and some 24 had tumor TCR-seq. Tumors from two patients failed quality control and three patients lacked available tumor, so five were excluded from tumor TCR analyses.

The time point label corresponds to: pretreatment tumor sample. The cohort included some 30 patients with locally advanced or metastatic urothelial carcinoma who were treated at Memorial Sloan Kettering on a trial protocol. Every piece of tumor tissue used for sequencing was obtained prior to atezolizumab dosing. The Qiagen DNeasy Blood extraction kit was used to purify genomic DNA from total PBMCs and tumor samples. Synthetic TCR analog templates were spiked into each PCR to estimate absolute template abundance from read counts. In FFPE tumors, housekeeping genes were amplified and quantified as a way to estimate usable DNA and compute T cell fraction. TCRbeta CDR3 regions were amplified from genomic DNA with bias-controlled V and J gene primers using the immunoSEQ assay. Rearranged TCRbeta segments were sequenced at approximately 20X coverage. Per the original workflow: Clustering was used to correct sequencing errors, and CDR3s were annotated against IMGT so that V, D and J genes could be assigned. Downstream analyses used only productive TCRbeta rearrangements, leaving out any out-of-frame or stop-codon sequences. To compute clonality, Shannon entropy was normalized by the log of the number of unique productive sequences and then subtracted from one. Fisher's exact test with Benjamini-Hochberg correction, at a threshold of adjusted p below 0.01, was used to find clones that differed between time points or between blood and tumor. This immuneACCESS table, as held by TCRdb, lists in-frame sequences with V and J called but not all clones. Of the missing ones, under half trace to an unresolved V gene in checked studies; the others have no known cause. Clone size and the V and J calls come from that table; the DNA yielded D and trimming. This sample lists about 1,700 clones; around 30% were detected once. The ten largest clones add up to 35% of the sample.

Within its sample, this clone is medium-sized (0.01 to 0.1%). Its antigen specificity is not known. No qualities accompany the bases; no much larger clone lies one base away. On the study overall, not on this receptor specifically: At 3 weeks after the start of treatment, tumor-associated TCR clones in peripheral blood had expanded more in patients with durable benefit (n of about 21, p = 0.022). The proportion of tumor-infiltrating T lymphocytes was higher in patients with durable benefit (n of about 26, Mann-Whitney p = 0.047). The tumor samples were FFPE, were not collected immediately before treatment, and were limited to one sample per patient, so heterogeneity may have been missed. Because the sample size was small (n of about 27) and many exploratory analyses were performed, the results are intended to be hypothesis-generating.

The source is a man aged 55 to 69 with urothelial cancer. The specimen was tumor tissue, collected before atezolizumab (anti-PD-L1) treatment.

The sequenced DNA: TGCGCCAGCAGCCAACAAGGACTAGCGGACAATGAGCAGTTCTTC. Its coded protein is CASSQQGLADNEQFF. In this chain, TRBV4-1 is recombined with TRBJ2-1, with 10 bases aligning to TRBD2. Here V drops 2 bases and J drops 5 bases, and the junction holds 3 bases not matched to any gene. Including cysteine and phenylalanine, the CDR3 has 15 amino acids. Of the read, only the CDR3 DNA is kept; its 45 bases are in frame from base 1. CDR1 MGHRA and CDR2 YSYEKL are derived from the germline V gene.